The following is a TCR beta chain sequence with its context. Its antigen is unknown. Base qualities are not at hand, and no much larger clone is one base apart. This entry belongs to a study of cytomegalovirus exposure and HLA in healthy donors (dated by TCRdb to the late 2010s). Concerning the study at large: According to a later analysis, the roughly 130 validation repertoires were produced on the same platform as the roughly 700 repertoires of the first cohort. The study was designed to test whether signatures of past pathogen exposure could be identified by cataloging public T cell receptors. A separate validation cohort of about 110 different subjects was used in addition to the roughly 700-subject first cohort. High-throughput TCR immunosequencing, statistical association of individual TCRs with disease status, and machine learning were combined to predict cytomegalovirus infection status. Results and caveats for the whole study, not just this receptor: Across donors, most TCR sequences were observed very rarely, whereas some public TCRs were present in many individuals. Three of the identified cytomegalovirus-associated TCR beta chains were confirmed in vitro to be specific for cytomegalovirus antigens. Subsequent analysis determined that TCRs grouped into clusters in the first cohort also showed a tendency toward co-occurrence across the roughly 130 validation repertoires, and 94% of cluster scores exceeded 0. The authors suggested that the approach could potentially be generalized to other disease states and immunological phenotypes. A total of around 150 TCR beta chains were listed by the study as associated with cytomegalovirus. The validation cohort had no HLA typing available for a later analysis, so co-occurrence within that cohort was assessed over all 120 or so repertoires. In both the original and validation cohorts, the classifier was reported to diagnose cytomegalovirus status with high specificity and sensitivity.

The library was prepared using the immunoSEQ multiplex PCR assay. Processing in the source paper ran as follows. To diagnose cytomegalovirus status from the catalog of TCR beta chain sequences, a statistical classification framework was built. TCRdb holds this immuneACCESS table with in-frame rearrangements only. Some clones are missing; in checked studies, unresolved V genes explain under half, and the rest has no known cause. That table gives V, J and clone size, and the DNA gave D and trimming. A total of around 130,000 clones appear in this sample, about 84% of them only once. Roughly 2% of the sample comes from the top ten. CDR1 PRHDT and CDR2 FYEKMQ are derived from the germline V gene (reference sequence). The CDR3 goes from the cysteine to the phenylalanine over 15 residues. Only CDR3 DNA remains: 45 bases, in frame from the first base. V is cut back by 5 bases and J by 3 bases, with 5 bases in the junction unmatched.

Separate from the approximately 730-subject first cohort, the validation cohort of 95 to 150 subjects was the group to which the donors belonged. The sequenced sample was PBMCs. This receptor chain uses TRBV13 and TRBJ2-5, with 11 bases matching TRBD1. This TCR was sampled from a woman in her 30s in good health and CMV-seronegative. The DNA is as follows: TGTGCCAGCAGCAACCGGGACAGGGGGGAAGAGACCCAGTACTTC. It translates as CASSNRDRGEETQYF.